This TCR beta chain was captured in a study of response to subunit inactivated influenza vaccine. As concerns this clonotype: Its target is not known.

From germline, CDR1 is SNHLY and CDR2 FYNNEI. Trimming cost V 8 bases and J 3 bases, with 18 bases left between them. CDR3 size: 15 residues. Broader study findings: Seasonal influenza vaccination, on each occasion, was suggested by the authors to recruit few new T cells.

MiXCR was run by TCRdb on the RT-PCR reads, yielding one entry per CDR3 protein. The table shows fewer than 350,000 distinct CDR3 sequences, with 21% occurring only once. This sequence originates from a man aged 45 to 75 who received an inactivated influenza vaccine. The sample in question was PBMCs from blood, obtained approximately 20 months after vaccination. This chain uses TRBV2 with TRBJ2-3; maybe TRBD1 (5 bases). The CDR3 sequence: CASRYRLIRTDTQYF. In nucleotides, the CDR3 is TGTGCCAGCCGATACAGGCTCATCAGGACAGATACGCAGTATTTT.